This T cell receptor (beta chain) was identified during a study of T cell responses to AZD1222 COVID-19 vaccine. This clone was recorded only once. No antigen is known for it. Only in-frame clones appear in the TCRdb table, and some are missing; sequencing was by immunoSEQ multiplex PCR. This sample carries some 140,000 clones, approximately 84% of them seen once, and the ten largest clones take 4.1%. The V end was cut by 0 bases, the J end by 3 bases, with 13 bases between. The CDR3 runs to 15 residues. Germline assignment: CDR1 SGHRS and CDR2 YFSETQ. Regarding the study as a whole: Just six AZD1222 recipients were seropositive at baseline. Samples come after the peak T cell response, not at day 14.

The starting material was peripheral blood, obtained on day 0 of AZD1222 vaccination. This clonotype was sampled from an adult in good health. The rearrangement uses TRBV5-1 and TRBJ2-7; D may be TRBD1 or TRBD2 (5 bases each). The CDR3 loop is CASSLGSGPHYEQYF. The CDR3 nucleotides read TGCGCCAGCAGCTTGGGTTCGGGGCCACACTACGAGCAGTACTTC.